These 16 T cell receptor beta chains share one sample of origin, sequenced in a study of T cell responses to AZD1222 COVID-19 vaccine. The data were produced by immunoSEQ multiplex PCR, yet TCRdb's version contains in-frame clones alone and is incomplete. In the table there are about 110,000 clones, 88% of which are singletons. The sample here was peripheral blood, taken on day 0 of AZD1222 vaccination. The receptors were sampled from an adult in good health.

The chain joins TRBV6-5 to TRBJ2-7; D is undetermined. The length of the CDR3 is 11 residues. Deletions cut 6 bases from V and 0 bases from J, with 3 bases between. Germline V gene lookup returns CDR1 MNHEY and CDR2 SVGAGI. This chain's CDR3 is CASRNSYEQYF. CDR3 nucleotides: TGTGCCAGCAGAAACTCCTACGAGCAGTACTTC.

This sequence joins TRBV3-1 (or the pseudogene TRBV3-2) and TRBJ1-5; 8 bases line up with TRBD1. Germline V lookup: CDR1 LGHDT, CDR2 YNNKEL (reference sequence). The CDR3 loop spans 14 amino acids. Losses at the gene ends were 4 bases for V and 9 bases for J; bases not matched to a gene: 8. Here the CDR3 DNA reads TGTGCCAGCAGCCTACAGGGGGATAGATCGCCCCAGCATTTT. As protein: CASSLQGDRSPQHF.

The chain is built from TRBV11-2 and TRBJ2-2, with a possible D match to TRBD1 (5 bases). Per germline, CDR1 SGHAT and CDR2 FQNNGV. CDR3 length equals 15 residues. The V and J ends lost 0 bases and 7 bases respectively, with 12 bases between them. CDR3 amino acids: CASSLDRVEIGELFF. The CDR3 DNA reads TGTGCCAGCAGCTTAGACAGGGTTGAGATCGGGGAGCTGTTTTTT.

The V and J genes are TRBV6-1 and TRBJ2-1; 7 nucleotides align to TRBD2. Germline-derived CDR1 and CDR2 are MNHNS and SASEGT. CDR3 length: 16 amino acids. Trimming cost V 3 bases and J 0 bases; bases outside gene matches: 5. The CDR3 region is CASSDIAGSSYNEQFF. The CDR3 nucleotides read TGTGCCAGCAGTGATATAGCGGGTAGCTCCTACAATGAGCAGTTCTTC.

This chain links TRBV5-1 with TRBJ1-1, with 8 bases identical to TRBD1. V gave up 4 bases and J gave up 2 bases; unmatched junction bases: 4. The CDR3 has 14 amino acids. Germline CDR1 reads SGHRS; CDR2 reads YFSETQ. DNA of the CDR3: TGCGCCAGCAGCACGACAGGGGTCAACACTGAAGCTTTCTTT. Translated, it gives CASSTTGVNTEAFF.

The rearrangement joins TRBV25-1 to TRBJ2-2; 8 nucleotides match TRBD1. V dropped 4 bases and J dropped 6; count of bases not matched to a gene: 13. From germline, CDR1 is MGHDK and CDR2 SYGVNS. The CDR3 runs 17 residues. CDR3 DNA sequence: TGTGCCAGCAGTGGTCCTGGACAGGGTGTAGGGCCCGGGGAGCTGTTTTTT. This gives the protein CASSGPGQGVGPGELFF.

The genes are TRBV9 and TRBJ1-1; no firm D call. From germline, CDR1 is SGDLS and CDR2 YYNGEE. V lost 6 bases and J lost 1, with 4 bases in between. CDR3 length: 11 residues. Written as DNA, the CDR3 is TGTGCCAGCACGGGGAACACTGAAGCTTTCTTT. This translates into CASTGNTEAFF.

The rearrangement joins TRBV11-2 to TRBJ2-5, with D hard to call. Between the trimmed V and J ends, which lost 8 bases and 10 bases, there was a span of 11 bases. The CDR3 extends over 10 amino acids. Germline-derived CDR1 and CDR2 are SGHAT and FQNNGV. DNA of the CDR3: TGTGCCAGCGGCCAGGTGGACCAGTACTTC. Translated: CASGQVDQYF.

In DNA, the CDR3 is TGTGCCAGCTTATCCGGACCGGGGGGCACTGAAGCTTTCTTT. Its translation is CASLSGPGGTEAFF. The rearrangement links TRBV18 to TRBJ1-1; D perhaps matches TRBD1 (5 bases). The CDR3 spans 14 residues. Trimming left V 7 bases short and J 4 bases short, with 16 bases between. From germline, CDR1 is KGHSH and CDR2 LQKENI.

This clone has a single count. V and J are TRBV7-8 and TRBJ1-1, with 8 positions matching TRBD1. Trimming removed 5 bases from V and 3 bases from J; junction bases left unmatched: 5. Germline loops: CDR1 SGHVS, CDR2 FQNEAQ. CDR3 length: 14 residues. This CDR3 reads CASSPDRGYTEAFF. The CDR3 nucleotides read TGTGCCAGCAGCCCCGACAGGGGTTACACTGAAGCTTTCTTT.

The sample holds a few counts of this clone. J is TRBJ1-5 and V is TRBV18; 7 bases line up with TRBD1. Germline V gene data show CDR1 as KGHSH and CDR2 as LQKENI. The CDR3 is 16 amino acids. The trim removed 2 bases at V and 2 bases at J, leaving 6 bases unmatched. CDR3 sequence: CASSPTFGQGNQPQHF. CDR3 in DNA: TGTGCCAGCTCACCAACCTTCGGACAGGGCAATCAGCCCCAGCATTTT.

In DNA, the CDR3 is TGTGCCAGCTCACCAGCGGGGCAGGGGGGATCACCCCTCCACTTT. This gives the protein CASSPAGQGGSPLHF. V is TRBV18 and J is TRBJ1-6; 7 bases line up with TRBD1. Germline loops: CDR1 KGHSH, CDR2 LQKENI. The CDR3 spans 15 residues. V was clipped by 2 bases and J by 10 bases; unmatched bases: 8.

The chain carries TRBV19 and TRBJ1-1, with D possibly matching TRBD1 (6 bases). The CDR3 consists of 15 residues. V dropped 5 bases and J dropped 4 bases, with 17 bases sitting between them. The V gene's germline CDR1 is LNHDA and CDR2 SQIVND (reference sequence). The CDR3 DNA sequence: TGTGCCAGTAGTCCCAACGGGGGGCTTGGCACTGAAGCTTTCTTT. Amino acid sequence: CASSPNGGLGTEAFF.

This chain joins TRBV6-5 and TRBJ2-1; D unclear. This CDR3 comprises 14 residues. Looked up from germline, CDR1 is MNHEY and CDR2 is SVGAGI. V gave up 7 bases and J gave up 3 bases, with 13 bases separating them. CDR3 amino acids: CASKVQSSYNEQFF. The CDR3 nucleotides read TGTGCCAGCAAGGTCCAGTCTAGCTACAATGAGCAGTTCTTC.

The J gene is TRBJ1-3, the V gene TRBV12-5, with 7 bases lining up with TRBD1. Germline CDR1 and CDR2: LGHNT and FRNRAP. There are 16 residues in the CDR3. V shed 2 bases, J shed 7 bases, and the junction held 11 bases outside the gene matches. CDR3 bases: TGTGCTAGTGGTTTGTCCCCGACAGGGATGACGAACACCATATATTTT. It is translated as CASGLSPTGMTNTIYF.

The rearrangement links TRBV20-1 to TRBJ2-7, with unresolved D. Trimming removed 2 bases at V and 4 bases at J, with 6 bases between. CDR3 length equals 11 residues. Germline V gives CDR1 DFQATT, CDR2 SNEGSKA (reference sequence). CDR3 amino acids: CSARWGYEQYF. DNA for the CDR3: TGCAGTGCTAGATGGGGATACGAGCAGTACTTC.